What follows are 10 T cell receptor beta chains derived from one specimen sequenced in a study of blood T cell repertoires in COVID-19. Assay used: immunoSEQ multiplex PCR; TCRdb lists only in-frame clones, some missing. The sample records under 200,000 clones, around 80% being singletons. Sequencing was carried out using peripheral blood. These receptors were obtained from a young man with active or convalescent COVID-19.

This clone came up once. V gene TRBV19 combines with J gene TRBJ1-6; perhaps TRBD1 as D (6 bases). The germline V gene has CDR1 LNHDA and CDR2 SQIVND (reference sequence). The germline V and J ends were trimmed by 6 bases and 7 bases, with 7 bases remaining between them. The CDR3 totals 12 residues. The CDR3 region has the DNA TGTGCCAGTAGGACAGGCAATTCACCCCTCCACTTT. Amino acids: CASRTGNSPLHF.

This clone was recorded once. The chain joins TRBV28 to TRBJ1-6, with 10 bases matching TRBD1. This CDR3 is 16 amino acids long. The germline V gene has CDR1 MDHEN and CDR2 SYDVKM. With 3 bases clipped from V and 7 bases from J, the junction kept 6 bases outside the gene matches. The CDR3 sequence is CASSFGTGAFNSPLHF. The CDR3 DNA reads TGTGCCAGCAGTTTCGGGACAGGGGCTTTCAATTCACCCCTCCACTTT.

This sequence joins TRBV2 and TRBJ1-4; no clear D gene. The CDR3 extends over 11 amino acids. Trimming removed 8 bases at V and 11 bases at J, with 12 bases between. Germline loops: CDR1 SNHLY, CDR2 FYNNEI. The CDR3 region has the DNA TGTGCCAGCTCCACGATACGGAAACTGTTTTTT. Its protein product is CASSTIRKLFF.

J is TRBJ1-1 and V is TRBV19; D possibly corresponds to TRBD1 (6 bases). The CDR3 covers 13 residues. Germline V CDR1 and CDR2: LNHDA, SQIVND (reference sequence). Trimming took 4 bases from V and 1 from J, leaving 7 bases between them. CDR3 sequence (DNA): TGTGCCAGTAGTACGGGACAGAACACTGAAGCTTTCTTT. This translates into CASSTGQNTEAFF.

The chain couples TRBV29-1 to TRBJ2-1; TRBD2 matches at 10 bases. The germline V gene has CDR1 SQVTM and CDR2 ANQGSEA. Trimming took 6 bases from V and 6 from J; bases not matched to a gene: 8. CDR3 length: 14 amino acids. The CDR3 DNA follows: TGCAGCGTAGATACTAGCGGGGCCTTCAATGAGCAGTTCTTC. Encoded protein: CSVDTSGAFNEQFF.

This rearrangement joins TRBV11-2 to TRBJ1-2, with 7 bases fitting TRBD1. This CDR3 has 12 residues. Per germline, CDR1 SGHAT and CDR2 FQNNGV. V lost 9 bases, J lost 4 bases, and 5 bases stayed unmatched. The CDR3 sequence is CASRGQFYGYTF. The CDR3 DNA is TGTGCCAGTAGGGGGCAATTCTATGGCTACACCTTC. The whole variable domain, remainder taken from reference TRBV11-2 and TRBJ1-2, is EAGVAQSPRYKIIEKRQSVAFWCNPISGHATLYWYQQILGQGPKLLIQFQNNGVVDDSQLPKDRFSAERLKGVDSTLKIQPAKLEDSAVYLCASRGQFYGYTFGSGTRLTVV.

The V call is TRBV14, the J call TRBJ1-1; D unclear. In germline, CDR1 is SGHDN, CDR2 FVKESK. The CDR3 loop spans 13 amino acids. V was pared by 2 bases and J by 5 bases, with 9 bases between. CDR3 DNA: TGTGCCAGCAGCCAAAACGACGGGACTGAAGCTTTCTTT. This gives the protein CASSQNDGTEAFF.

The rearrangement links TRBV25-1 to TRBJ2-7; no clear D. There are 11 residues in the CDR3. Germline lookup yields CDR1 MGHDK and CDR2 SYGVNS. Trimming took off 4 bases at V and 7 bases at J, with 8 bases between the two ends. CDR3 protein: CASSGEWEQYF. The DNA for the CDR3 is TGTGCCAGCAGTGGAGAGTGGGAGCAGTACTTC.

This clone appeared a single time. This chain's CDR3 is CASSDQGTNYGYTF. DNA for the CDR3: TGTGCCAGCAGTGATCAGGGGACTAACTATGGCTACACCTTC. The J gene is TRBJ1-2, the V gene TRBV2; the D gene is possibly TRBD1 (6 bases). This CDR3 has 14 residues. V lost 3 bases to trimming and J lost 0 bases, with 8 bases between them. Germline CDR1 is SNHLY and CDR2 is FYNNEI.

V and J are TRBV5-8 and TRBJ1-5; D may be TRBD1 (5 bases). The CDR3 consists of 15 residues. The V gene lost 4 bases and the J gene lost 7 bases, with 18 bases spanning the gap. Germline V CDR1 and CDR2: SGHTS, YDEGEE. In DNA form, the CDR3 reads TGTGCCAGCAGCCCCGGCCATCCTGGGGCCCAGCCCCAGCATTTT. Amino acids: CASSPGHPGAQPQHF. The entire variable domain, with the rest obtained from reference TRBV5-8 and TRBJ1-5, is as follows: EAGVTQSPTHLIKTRGQQATLRCSPISGHTSVYWYQQALGLGLQFLLWYDEGEERNRGNFPPRFSGRQFPNYSSELNVNALELEDSALYLCASSPGHPGAQPQHFGDGTRLSIL.